A single sample gave rise to the 20 T cell receptor beta chains below, sequenced in a study of T cells in narcolepsy. No antigen has been identified for these receptors. Sequenced by immunoSEQ multiplex PCR; TCRdb stores in-frame clones only, minus some. The sample has about 710 clones; around 18% are singletons. What was sequenced was cultured CD4+ T cells from cerebrospinal fluid. These TCRs come from a human donor with narcolepsy.

By its share, this clone is large. This sequence joins TRBV6-4 and TRBJ2-7; tentatively, D is TRBD1 (5 bases). The CDR3 contains 14 residues. Per germline, CDR1 MRHNA and CDR2 SNTAGT. V was trimmed by 5 bases and J by 3 bases, leaving 14 bases between them. The CDR3 DNA reads as TGTGCCAGCAGTCTCCGGACACCCAACTACGAGCAGTACTTC. Its protein product is CASSLRTPNYEQYF.

This clone was counted only a few times. The chain has TRBV6-6 and TRBJ1-5; a weak D match, TRBD1 (6 bases). V was clipped by 7 bases and J by 5 bases, with 12 bases between them. The germline V gene has CDR1 MNHNY and CDR2 SVGAGI (reference sequence). The CDR3 covers 13 residues. CDR3 in amino acids: CASTQGRDQPQHF. For the CDR3, the DNA is TGTGCCAGCACCCAGGGGAGAGATCAGCCCCAGCATTTT.

J is TRBJ1-5 and V is TRBV5-1; TRBD1 matches at 10 bases. Trimming at V came to 1 base and at J to 7 bases, leaving 11 bases not matched to a gene. The CDR3 runs to 17 residues. CDR1 is SGHRS, CDR2 YFSETQ, per germline. The CDR3 region has the DNA TGCGCCAGCAGCTTGTCCCCTTCGACAGGGGGCTTCCAGCCCCAGCATTTT. Its protein product is CASSLSPSTGGFQPQHF. Complete variable domain (other parts from reference TRBV5-1 and TRBJ1-5): KAGVTQTPRYLIKTRGQQVTLSCSPISGHRSVSWYQQTPGQGLQFLFEYFSETQRNKGNFPGRFSGRQFSNSRSEMNVSTLELGDSALYLCASSLSPSTGGFQPQHFGDGTRLSIL.

This chain links TRBV6-6 with TRBJ2-2; 15 bases are a match to TRBD2. CDR1 is MNHNY, CDR2 SVGAGI, per germline (reference sequence). V gave up 11 bases and J gave up 7 bases; unmatched junction bases: 8. The CDR3 runs to 15 residues. The CDR3, as DNA: TGTGCCTCGGGGACTAGCGGGAGGAGCGTCGGGGAGCTGTTTTTT. This encodes CASGTSGRSVGELFF.

CDR3 loop: CASSPLAGPYEQYF. The CDR3 DNA reads as TGTGCCAGCAGTCCTCTAGCGGGGCCCTACGAGCAGTACTTC. This chain joins TRBV6-5 and TRBJ2-7; TRBD2 matches 9 bases. Germline V lookup: CDR1 MNHEY, CDR2 SVGAGI. The CDR3 sequence is 14 residues long. Trimming at V came to 5 bases and at J to 2 bases, leaving 4 bases not matched to a gene.

On this clone: This could be a read error, since a much larger clone is one nucleotide away. The gene calls are TRBV29-1 and TRBJ1-2; 9 bases line up with TRBD1. The germline CDR1 and CDR2 sequences are SQVTM and ANQGSEA. The CDR3 sequence is 13 residues long. The CDR3 nucleotides are TGCAGCGTTGGACAGGGGGAAAGCTATGGCTACGCCTTC. This encodes CSVGQGESYGYAF.

This chain joins TRBV6-5 and TRBJ1-4, with a weak D call TRBD1 (5 bases). Germline V gene sequence: CDR1 MNHEY, CDR2 SVGAGI. V lost 0 bases to trimming and J lost 8 bases, with 10 bases between them. This CDR3 contains 14 residues. The DNA for the CDR3 is TGTGCCAGCAGTTACTCGTGGCAGGGAGAAAAACTGTTTTTT. Its translation is CASSYSWQGEKLFF.

V is TRBV5-4 and J is TRBJ2-1; 9 nucleotides match TRBD2. This CDR3 spans 16 amino acids. Germline V gives CDR1 SGHNT, CDR2 YYREEE (reference sequence). V lost 4 bases and J lost 2; bases outside the gene matches: 7. The DNA of the CDR3 is TGTGCCAGCAGCCCGGAGGCTAGCGGGGCCTACAATGAGCAGTTCTTC. It specifies CASSPEASGAYNEQFF.

This clone is medium-sized. The V call is TRBV5-5, the J call TRBJ2-2, with D perhaps matching TRBD1 (5 bases). The CDR3 covers 12 residues. The germline CDR1 and CDR2 sequences are SGHKS and YYEKEE (reference sequence). The V end was cut by 5 bases, the J end by 5 bases, with 7 bases between. The DNA for the CDR3 is TGTGCCAGCAGGGGGCATACCGGGGAGCTGTTTTTT. Amino acids: CASRGHTGELFF. Using reference TRBV5-5 and TRBJ2-2 for the parts outside the CDR3, the full variable domain is DAGVTQSPTHLIKTRGQQVTLRCSPISGHKSVSWYQQVLGQGPQFIFQYYEKEERGRGNFPDRFSARQFPNYSSELNVNALLLGDSALYLCASRGHTGELFFGEGSRLTVL.

This clone has just a few counts. The chain links TRBV6-5 to TRBJ2-5, with 8 bases identical to TRBD2. The DNA matches TRBJ2-7 better at its end, which makes the J call doubtful. There are 14 residues in the CDR3. The germline V gene encodes CDR1 MNHEY and CDR2 SVGAGI. The CDR3 DNA follows: TGTGCCAGCAGTCTTAGCGGGATCTCGGACGAGCAGTACTTC. Amino acid sequence: CASSLSGISDEQYF.

J is TRBJ1-1 and V is TRBV6-1; D is uncertain. The V end was cut by 5 bases, the J end by 4 bases, with 5 bases between. In germline, CDR1 is MNHNS, CDR2 SASEGT. This CDR3 is built from 11 residues. The CDR3 coding sequence is TGTGCCAGCAGTTCCAGCACTGAAGCTTTCTTT. It codes for CASSSSTEAFF.

Here the CDR3 DNA reads TGTGCCAGCAGTTACTCTCAGGGGTCGTACGAGCAGTACTTC. It encodes CASSYSQGSYEQYF. The chain carries TRBV27 and TRBJ2-7, with D possibly matching TRBD1 (6 bases). The germline CDR1 and CDR2 sequences are MNHEY and SMNVEV (reference sequence). Trimming took 4 bases from V and 4 from J, leaving 14 bases between them. The CDR3 consists of 14 residues.

This rearrangement joins TRBV19 to TRBJ2-1, with a weak D call TRBD2 (6 bases). The germline gives CDR1 LNHDA, CDR2 SQIVND (reference sequence). The CDR3 spans 17 residues. V lost 7 bases and J 4 bases, leaving 23 bases between the germline ends. The CDR3 coding sequence is TGTGCCAGTACTCACTTGGGGGGAAACGGACCTTACAATGAGCAGTTCTTC. It yields the protein CASTHLGGNGPYNEQFF.

J is TRBJ2-7 and V is TRBV11-2; no reliable D call. Deletions cut 0 bases from V and 5 bases from J, with 8 bases between. CDR3 length equals 13 residues. Per germline, CDR1 SGHAT and CDR2 FQNNGV. The CDR3 DNA is TGTGCCAGCAGCTTAGATGGTGAGCACGAGCAGTACTTC. Translated, it gives CASSLDGEHEQYF.

J is TRBJ2-1 and V is TRBV6-5, with a possible D match to TRBD2 (5 bases). CDR1 is MNHEY, CDR2 SVGAGI, per germline. Trimming removed 5 bases from V and 3 bases from J, with 14 bases in between. This CDR3 has 15 amino acids. The CDR3 nucleotides are TGTGCCAGCAGTGTTTGGGAGTTGGGCTACAATGAGCAGTTCTTC. This encodes CASSVWELGYNEQFF.

V usage is TRBV7-2 and J usage is TRBJ2-2, with TRBD2 identical over 13 bases. Trimming took 4 bases from V and 4 from J; bases not matched to a gene: 9. The length of the CDR3 is 18 residues. The germline gives CDR1 SGHTA, CDR2 FQGNSA. This CDR3 is CASSSGTSGILSTGELFF. The CDR3 nucleotides are TGTGCCAGCAGCTCCGGGACTAGCGGGATTTTGAGCACCGGGGAGCTGTTTTTT.

The chain uses TRBV6-6 and TRBJ1-1, with 11 positions matching TRBD1. Trimming took 10 bases from V and 3 from J; bases not matched to a gene: 10. The CDR3 is 15 residues long. Germline V gives CDR1 MNHNY, CDR2 SVGAGI (reference sequence). The CDR3 loop reads CAISSGQGAYTEAFF. The CDR3 DNA is TGTGCCATCAGCTCAGGACAGGGGGCTTACACTGAAGCTTTCTTT.

CDR3 sequence: CASSVGANSYEQYF. The CDR3 DNA reads TGTGCCAGCAGCGTAGGGGCTAACTCCTACGAGCAGTACTTC. The genes are TRBV9 and TRBJ2-7; D not resolved. This CDR3 spans 14 amino acids. The germline V gene has CDR1 SGDLS and CDR2 YYNGEE. The ends were cut back, 0 bases at V and 0 bases at J, with 7 bases in the middle.

J is TRBJ2-2 and V is TRBV19; 9 nucleotides agree with TRBD2. Germline V gene data show CDR1 as LNHDA and CDR2 as SQIVND (reference sequence). With 7 bases clipped from V and 4 bases from J, the junction kept 13 bases outside the gene matches. The CDR3 totals 17 residues. The CDR3 loop reads CASTDPIAGVVTGELFF. CDR3 sequence (DNA): TGTGCCAGTACGGACCCCATAGCGGGAGTCGTCACCGGGGAGCTGTTTTTT.

This clone qualifies as large. The chain couples TRBV28 to TRBJ2-3; tentatively, D is TRBD2 (10 bases). Per germline, CDR1 MDHEN and CDR2 SYDVKM. The germline V and J ends were trimmed by 5 bases and 4 bases, with 22 bases remaining between them. The CDR3 consists of 17 residues. CDR3 residues: CASSTPTGGLAPDTQYF. CDR3 sequence (DNA): TGTGCCAGCAGTACCCCGACAGGGGGACTAGCGCCAGATACGCAGTATTTT.